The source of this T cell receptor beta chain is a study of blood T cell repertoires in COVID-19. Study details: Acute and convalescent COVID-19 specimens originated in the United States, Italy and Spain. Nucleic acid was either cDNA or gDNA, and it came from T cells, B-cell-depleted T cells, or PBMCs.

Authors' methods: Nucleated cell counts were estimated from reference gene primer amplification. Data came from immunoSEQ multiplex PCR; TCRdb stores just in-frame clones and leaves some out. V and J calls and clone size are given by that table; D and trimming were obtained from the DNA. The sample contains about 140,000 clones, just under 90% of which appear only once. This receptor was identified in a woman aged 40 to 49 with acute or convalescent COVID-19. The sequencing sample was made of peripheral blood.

CDR3 sequence reads: CASSQALVVQGNTEAFF. The CDR3 DNA sequence: TGCGCCAGCAGCCAAGCTCTTGTTGTCCAGGGGAACACTGAAGCTTTCTTT. V is TRBV4-3 and J is TRBJ1-1; D may be TRBD1 (5 bases). Trimming shortened V by 1 base and J by 1 base, and 16 bases separated the two germline ends. The CDR3 extends over 17 amino acids. Looked up from germline, CDR1 is LGHNA and CDR2 is YSLEER.